This TCR beta chain was identified in a study of cytomegalovirus exposure and HLA in healthy donors. The PCR made use of 60 Vbeta and 13 Jbeta primers. The assay was immunoSEQ multiplex PCR, and TCRdb's table has in-frame clones only and misses some. The repertoire holds more than 75,000 clones, with roughly 70% as singletons. A single count supports this clone. Antigen specificity is unknown. J gave up 0 bases and V 4 bases, and 1 base lay outside the gene matches. Looked up from germline, CDR1 is MNHNS and CDR2 is SASEGT. The CDR3 sequence is 14 residues long. Study results and caveats: An assumption of roughly uniform sequencing depth across donors underlay the presence/absence analyses. There were some V segments, including TRBV6-2 and TRBV6-3, excluded as indistinguishable. Further analysis, carried out later, found HLA-associated TCR beta chains more clonally expanded than equally common other chains. There were approximately 150 TCR beta chains listed as cytomegalovirus-associated.

This clonotype was obtained from a man in his forties in good health and CMV-seropositive. Input material: PBMCs. The rearrangement links TRBV6-1 to TRBJ2-3; 7 nucleotides agree with TRBD1. CDR3 bases: TGTGCCAGCAGTGCCAGGGGGAGCACAGATACGCAGTATTTT. Residues: CASSARGSTDTQYF.